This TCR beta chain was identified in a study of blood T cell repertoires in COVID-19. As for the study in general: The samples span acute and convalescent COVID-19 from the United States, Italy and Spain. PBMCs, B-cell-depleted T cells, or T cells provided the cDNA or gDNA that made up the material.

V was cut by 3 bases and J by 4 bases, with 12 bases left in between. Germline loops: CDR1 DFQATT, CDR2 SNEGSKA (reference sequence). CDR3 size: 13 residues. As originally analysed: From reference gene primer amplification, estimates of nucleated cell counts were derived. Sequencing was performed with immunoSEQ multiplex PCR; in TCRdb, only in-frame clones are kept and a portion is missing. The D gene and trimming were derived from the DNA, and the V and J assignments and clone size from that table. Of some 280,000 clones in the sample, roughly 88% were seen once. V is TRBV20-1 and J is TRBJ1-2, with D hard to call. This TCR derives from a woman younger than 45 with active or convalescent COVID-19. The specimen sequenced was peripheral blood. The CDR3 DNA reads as TGCAGTGCTAGTCTCGGGGTGTTCTATGGCTACACCTTC. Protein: CSASLGVFYGYTF.